The rows below give T cell receptor beta chains drawn from one sample of a study of blood T cell repertoires in COVID-19. Measured with immunoSEQ multiplex PCR; TCRdb has only the in-frame clones, and not every one. The repertoire has 70,000 to 95,000 clones, more than 85% of them found once; the top ten carry 11% to 15%. The specimen sequenced was peripheral blood. These TCRs come from an older man with active or convalescent COVID-19. Each CDR3 is given with its conserved first and last residue. A D gene is named only where the DNA matches it firmly. A clone size is listed for some rows: how often the clone was seen (once, few, many), or a class if it is expanded.

CDR3,DNA,J,D,size,V
CASSSGLAGHYEQYF,TGTGCCAGCTCGTCCGGACTAGCGGGGCACTACGAGCAGTACTTC,TRBJ2-7,TRBD2,-,TRBV18
CASSYGTGDDTGELFF,TGTGCCAGCAGTTACGGGACAGGGGATGACACCGGGGAGCTGTTTTTT,TRBJ2-2,TRBD1,-,TRBV28
CATSRDWTGGSGTEAFF,TGTGCCACCAGCAGGGACTGGACAGGGGGCTCAGGGACTGAAGCTTTCTTT,TRBJ1-1,TRBD1,-,TRBV15
CAWKGGADTQYF,TGTGCCTGGAAAGGGGGGGCAGATACGCAGTATTTT,TRBJ2-3,-,-,TRBV30
CASGVHQGTYEQYF,TGTGCCAGCGGAGTCCATCAGGGGACCTACGAGCAGTACTTC,TRBJ2-7,-,-,TRBV28
CASSWGGDLNTEAFF,TGTGCCAGCAGCTGGGGCGGGGACCTGAACACTGAAGCTTTCTTT,TRBJ1-1,-,-,TRBV5-4
CASSRDRGTPLHF,TGTGCCAGCAGTCGAGACAGGGGTACACCCCTCCACTTT,TRBJ1-6,TRBD1,once,TRBV2
CSRTGGTEAFF,TGCAGTAGGACAGGGGGCACTGAAGCTTTCTTT,TRBJ1-1,TRBD1,-,TRBV20-1
CASSLPGGNYGYTF,TGTGCCAGCAGCCTCCCCGGGGGGAACTATGGCTACACCTTC,TRBJ1-2,-,-,TRBV9
CARTTGNYGYTF,TGTGCCAGGACAACAGGGAACTATGGCTACACCTTC,TRBJ1-2,-,-,TRBV6-5
CASSDMGRETQYF,TGTGCCAGCAGTGATATGGGGCGGGAGACCCAGTACTTC,TRBJ2-5,-,-,TRBV6-1
CASSNYFLTGERENTEAFF,TGTGCCAGCAGCAACTACTTTCTGACAGGGGAGAGGGAGAACACTGAAGCTTTCTTT,TRBJ1-1,TRBD1,-,TRBV28
CASSSLTGISGANVLTF,TGTGCCAGCAGTTCTCTAACGGGGATCTCTGGGGCCAACGTCCTGACTTTC,TRBJ2-6,-,-,TRBV28
CASSSINRFRDSRGYEQYF,TGTGCCAGCAGCTCAATAAACCGCTTTCGGGACTCAAGGGGATACGAGCAGTACTTC,TRBJ2-7,-,-,TRBV11-2